This T cell receptor beta chain stems from a study of graft-versus-host responses after intestinal transplantation. Only one count was recorded for this clone. Antigen unknown. Findings and caveats of the study: Subjects displaying graft-donor T cell macrochimerism possessed elevated graft-versus-host to host-versus-graft clonal ratios inside allografts.

The repertoire was sequenced with immunoSEQ multiplex PCR; TCRdb's copy has only in-frame clones and lacks some. The sample lists more than 85,000 clones; 85% to 95% were seen once. The sample was unstimulated CD8+ T cells sorted from spleen or lymph node cells, taken before transplant. The receptor was isolated from a human donor who was the organ donor for an intestinal transplant.

CDR3 bases: TGTGCCAGCAGCTTAGGCAACAATGAGCAGTTCTTC. Amino acid sequence: CASSLGNNEQFF. V and J are TRBV13 and TRBJ2-1; D call uncertain. V was trimmed by 0 bases and J by 5 bases, leaving 2 bases between them. Germline-derived CDR1 and CDR2 are PRHDT and FYEKMQ (reference sequence). This CDR3 is built from 12 residues. Using reference TRBV13 and TRBJ2-1 for the parts outside the CDR3, the full variable domain is AAGVIQSPRHLIKEKRETATLKCYPIPRHDTVYWYQQGPGQDPQFLISFYEKMQSDKGSIPDRFSAQQFSDYHSELNMSSLELGDSALYFCASSLGNNEQFFGPGTRLTVL.